This T cell receptor (beta chain) was recorded in a study of cytomegalovirus exposure and HLA in healthy donors. Study conclusions and caveats: In a later analysis, parvovirus B19, influenza, CMV and Epstein-Barr virus appeared linked to several top co-occurrence clusters. Previous analysis showed most TCR beta V segments were productive about 90% or about 30% of the time.

The CDR3 is 12 amino acids. Germline V CDR1 and CDR2: MDHEN, SYDVKM. With 3 bases removed from V and 7 bases from J, the gap between germline ends came to 9 bases. The primer mix had 60 Vbeta and 13 Jbeta primers. The method was immunoSEQ multiplex PCR; TCRdb's version includes in-frame clones alone and lacks a portion of them. There are over 110,000 clones in the sample; 82% occur only once, and around 2.4% lies in the top ten. Comments on this clone: Its antigen remains unknown.

V gene TRBV28 combines with J gene TRBJ1-2, with D maybe TRBD1 (5 bases). The receptor was derived from a male donor in good health and CMV-seronegative. Sequenced input: PBMCs. The CDR3 sequence: CASSLRRGGYTF. The DNA of the CDR3 is TGTGCCAGCAGTTTGCGAAGGGGTGGCTACACCTTC.